This TCR beta chain was sequenced in a study of control samples from healthy donors and cancer patients. Germline CDR1 SNHLY, CDR2 FYNNEI. Trimming took 10 bases from V and 0 from J, leaving 18 bases between them. The CDR3 consists of 15 residues. TCRdb's table, derived via immunoSEQ multiplex PCR, lists solely in-frame clones and lacks some. This repertoire shows 150,000 to 200,000 clones, 90% to 95% found once; its top ten account for approximately 1.5%. The V call is TRBV2, the J call TRBJ1-1, with D hard to call. Sequencing input: blood. This TCR was recovered from a man under 40 in good health. The CDR3 loop is CATADGPIMNTEAFF. CDR3 nucleotides: TGTGCCACCGCGGACGGACCGATCATGAACACTGAAGCTTTCTTT.